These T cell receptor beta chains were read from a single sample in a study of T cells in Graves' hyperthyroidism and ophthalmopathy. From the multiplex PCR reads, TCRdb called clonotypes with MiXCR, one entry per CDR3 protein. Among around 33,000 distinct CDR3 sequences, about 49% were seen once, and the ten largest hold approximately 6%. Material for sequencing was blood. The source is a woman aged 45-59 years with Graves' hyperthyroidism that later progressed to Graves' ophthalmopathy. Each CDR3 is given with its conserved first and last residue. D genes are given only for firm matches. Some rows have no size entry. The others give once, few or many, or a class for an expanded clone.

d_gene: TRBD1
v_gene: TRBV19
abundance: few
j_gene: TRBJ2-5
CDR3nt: TGTGCCAGTGAACAGGGGTCAGGCCAAGAGACCCAGTACTTC
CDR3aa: CASEQGSGQETQYF

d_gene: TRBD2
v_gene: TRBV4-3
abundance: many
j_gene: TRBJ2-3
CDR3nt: TGCGCCAGCAGCCAAGAGAGTGGACTAGCGGGAGTTACGCAGTATTTT
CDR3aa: CASSQESGLAGVTQYF

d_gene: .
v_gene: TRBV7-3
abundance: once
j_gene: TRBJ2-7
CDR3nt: TGTGCCAGCAGGCGCCGGCCCGAGCAGTACTTC
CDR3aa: CASRRRPEQYF

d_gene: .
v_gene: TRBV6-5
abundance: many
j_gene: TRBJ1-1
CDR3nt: TGTGCCAGCAGTTACTTCGGGGACACTGAAGCTTTCTTT
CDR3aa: CASSYFGDTEAFF

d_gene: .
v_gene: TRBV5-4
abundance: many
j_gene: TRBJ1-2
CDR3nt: TGTGCCAGCAGCGTGGGGAGGGGGACCTATGGCTACACCTTC
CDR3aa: CASSVGRGTYGYTF

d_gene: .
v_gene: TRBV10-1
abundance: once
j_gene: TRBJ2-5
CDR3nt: TGCGCCACGTCTAGTTCGAACACCGGGGACCAAGAGACCCAGTACTTC
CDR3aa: CATSSSNTGDQETQYF

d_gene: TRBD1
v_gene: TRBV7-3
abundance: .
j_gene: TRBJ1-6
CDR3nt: TGTGCCAGCAGCGTGCAGGGGGGCTCACCCCTCCACTTT
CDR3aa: CASSVQGGSPLHF

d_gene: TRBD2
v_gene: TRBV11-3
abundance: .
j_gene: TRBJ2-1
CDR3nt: TGTGCCAGCAGCCCAGGGGATACTAGCGGGAGGGAAAGGGGATACAATGAGCAGTTCTTC
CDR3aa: CASSPGDTSGRERGYNEQFF

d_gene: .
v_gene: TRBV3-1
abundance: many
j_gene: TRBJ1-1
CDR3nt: TGTGCCAGCAGCCAAACAGGGAACACTGAAGCTTTCTTT
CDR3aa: CASSQTGNTEAFF

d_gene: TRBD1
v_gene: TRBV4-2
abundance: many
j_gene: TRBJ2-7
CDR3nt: TGTGCCAGCAGCCAGGTACAGGGGGCGCTTACCGGCGAGCAGTACTTC
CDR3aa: CASSQVQGALTGEQYF

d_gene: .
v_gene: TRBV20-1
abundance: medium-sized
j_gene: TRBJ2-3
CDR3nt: TGCAGTGCCACGCGACAGGTACAAACGCAGTATTTT
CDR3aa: CSATRQVQTQYF

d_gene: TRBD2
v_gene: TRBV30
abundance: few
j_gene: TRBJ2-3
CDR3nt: TGTGCCTGGAACCCGGGACTACAAACAGATACGCAGTATTTT
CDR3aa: CAWNPGLQTDTQYF

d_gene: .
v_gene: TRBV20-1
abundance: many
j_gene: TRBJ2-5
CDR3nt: TGCAGTGCGAGGAGACTCCAAGAGACCCAGTACTTC
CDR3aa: CSARRLQETQYF

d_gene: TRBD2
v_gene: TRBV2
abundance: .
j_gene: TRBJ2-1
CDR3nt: TGTGCCAGCAGTGGGACTAGCGGGAGCATGGATGAGCAGTTCTTC
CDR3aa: CASSGTSGSMDEQFF

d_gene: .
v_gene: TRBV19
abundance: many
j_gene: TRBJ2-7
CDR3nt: TGTGCCAGTAGCCTGGACCCCTACGAGCAGTACTTC
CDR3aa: CASSLDPYEQYF

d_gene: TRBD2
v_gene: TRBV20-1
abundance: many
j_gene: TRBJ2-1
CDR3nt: TGCAGTGCTAGAACCCGGACTAGCGGGAGGAATGAGCAGTTCTTC
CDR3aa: CSARTRTSGRNEQFF

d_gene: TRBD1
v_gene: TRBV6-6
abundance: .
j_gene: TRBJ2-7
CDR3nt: TGTGCCAGCAGTTACGGGACAGGGGACGAGCAGTACTTC
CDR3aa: CASSYGTGDEQYF

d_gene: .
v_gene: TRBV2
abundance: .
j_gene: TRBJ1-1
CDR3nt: TGTGCCAACAGTGAAGCGGGGGCGGGGCAAGCTTTCTTT
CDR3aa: CANSEAGAGQAFF

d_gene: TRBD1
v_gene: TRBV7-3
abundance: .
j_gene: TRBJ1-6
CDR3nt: TGTGCCAGCAGCGTCCCCGGGACAGGGGTTAGCTCACCCCTCCACTTT
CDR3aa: CASSVPGTGVSSPLHF

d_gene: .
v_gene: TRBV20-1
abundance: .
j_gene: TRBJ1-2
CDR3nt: TGCAGTGCGTCCGGGGGGCGCGGCTACACCTTC
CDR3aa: CSASGGRGYTF

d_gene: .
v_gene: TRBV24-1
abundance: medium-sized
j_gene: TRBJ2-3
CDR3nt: TGTGCCACCAGTGGTCCGTATAGCACAGATACGCAGTATTTT
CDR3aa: CATSGPYSTDTQYF

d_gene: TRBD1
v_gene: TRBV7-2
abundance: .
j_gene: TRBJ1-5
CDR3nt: TGTGCCAGCAGCTTAGGACAGGGGGACCCCGGGCCCCAGCATTTT
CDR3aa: CASSLGQGDPGPQHF

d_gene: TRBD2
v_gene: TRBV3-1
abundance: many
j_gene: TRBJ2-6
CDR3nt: TGTGCCAGTGGAGCGGGAGTGACTGGGGCCAACGTCCTGACTTTC
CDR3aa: CASGAGVTGANVLTF

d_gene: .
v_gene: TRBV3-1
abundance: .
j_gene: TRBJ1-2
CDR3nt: TGTGCCAGCAGCCAGGGTGATGGAAACACCTTC
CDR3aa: CASSQGDGNTF

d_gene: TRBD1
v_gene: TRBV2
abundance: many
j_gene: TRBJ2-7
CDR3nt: TGTGCCAGCAGTGAAGGGACAGGGGTCCTCTACGAGCAGTACTTC
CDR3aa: CASSEGTGVLYEQYF

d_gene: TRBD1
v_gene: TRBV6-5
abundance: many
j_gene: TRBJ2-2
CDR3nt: TGTGCCATCCGTCGGACAGGGGGCACCGGGGAGCTGTTTTTT
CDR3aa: CAIRRTGGTGELFF

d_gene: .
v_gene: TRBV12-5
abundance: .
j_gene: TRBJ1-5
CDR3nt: TGTGCTAGTGGACCGCCGGGGCGGTGGACCGGGAAAAATCAGCCCCAGCATTTT
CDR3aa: CASGPPGRWTGKNQPQHF

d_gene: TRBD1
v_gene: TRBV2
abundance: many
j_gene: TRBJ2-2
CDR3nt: TGTGCCAGCAGGATCACGACAGGGGGAAAGAACACCGGGGAGCTGTTTTTT
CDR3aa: CASRITTGGKNTGELFF

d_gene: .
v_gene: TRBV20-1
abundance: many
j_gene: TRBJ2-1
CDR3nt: TGCAGTGCTATCCCCCCCCCGGTGGGCAATGAGCAGTTCTTC
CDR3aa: CSAIPPPVGNEQFF

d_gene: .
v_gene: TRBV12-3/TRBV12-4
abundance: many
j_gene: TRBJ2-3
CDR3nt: TGTGCCAGCAGCCCGACTGAACCCGATACGCAGTATTTT
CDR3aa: CASSPTEPDTQYF

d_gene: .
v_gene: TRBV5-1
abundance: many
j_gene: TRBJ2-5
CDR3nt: TGCGCCAGCAGCTTGGAGGGGGAGACCCAGTACTTC
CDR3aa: CASSLEGETQYF

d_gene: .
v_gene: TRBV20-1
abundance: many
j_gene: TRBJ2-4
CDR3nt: TGCAGTGCTAGAGAAACGAGAGCCAAAAACATTCAGTACTTC
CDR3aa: CSARETRAKNIQYF

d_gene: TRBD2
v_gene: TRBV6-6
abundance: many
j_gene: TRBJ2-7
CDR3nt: TGTGCCAGCAGCTGGACTAGCGGGAACTCCTACGAGCAGTACTTC
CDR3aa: CASSWTSGNSYEQYF

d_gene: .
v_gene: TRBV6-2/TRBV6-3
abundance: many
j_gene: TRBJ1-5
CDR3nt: TGTGCCAGCAGAGACAGAAGCAATCAGCCCCAGCATTTT
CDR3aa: CASRDRSNQPQHF

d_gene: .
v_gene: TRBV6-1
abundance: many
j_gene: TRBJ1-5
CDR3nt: TGTGCCAGTCGCCCAGCAAAAGGACGGGATCAGCCCCAGCATTTT
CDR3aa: CASRPAKGRDQPQHF

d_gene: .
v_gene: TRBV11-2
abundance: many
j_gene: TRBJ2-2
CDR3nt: TGTGCCAGCAGCTCCGACGGAAATGGGTGGCAGGAAAACACCGGGGAGCTGTTTTTT
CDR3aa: CASSSDGNGWQENTGELFF